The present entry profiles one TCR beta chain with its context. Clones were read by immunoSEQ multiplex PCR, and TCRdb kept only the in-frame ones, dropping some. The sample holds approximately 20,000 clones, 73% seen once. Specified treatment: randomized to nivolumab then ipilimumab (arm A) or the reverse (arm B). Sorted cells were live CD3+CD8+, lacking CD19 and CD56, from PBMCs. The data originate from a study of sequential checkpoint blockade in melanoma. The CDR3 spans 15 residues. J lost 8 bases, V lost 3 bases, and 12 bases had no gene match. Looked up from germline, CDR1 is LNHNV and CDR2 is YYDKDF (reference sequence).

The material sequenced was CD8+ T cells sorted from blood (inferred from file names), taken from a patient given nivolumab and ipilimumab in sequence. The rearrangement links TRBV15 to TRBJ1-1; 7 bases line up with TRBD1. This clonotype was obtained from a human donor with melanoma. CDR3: CATSRRLKGAEEAFF. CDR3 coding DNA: TGTGCCACCAGCAGGCGGCTGAAGGGGGCAGAGGAAGCTTTCTTT.